This T cell receptor (beta chain) came from a study of blood T cell repertoires in COVID-19. Study information: Whether acute or convalescent, the COVID-19 samples came from the United States, Italy and Spain.

The V end lost 6 bases, the J end lost 11 bases, and 12 bases lay between the germline ends. There are 11 residues in the CDR3. Original analysis: How many nucleated cells were present was estimated from reference gene primer amplification. The protocol was immunoSEQ multiplex PCR, while the TCRdb copy is restricted to in-frame clones and leaves out a portion. From that table come the V and J calls and clone size; the DNA was used to work out D and trimming. The sample consists of 25,000 to 35,000 clones, 65% to 90% of them appearing once. The TCR sequence derives from a man older than 75 with active COVID-19. The specimen sequenced was peripheral blood. The rearrangement uses TRBV12-3 or TRBV12-4 and TRBJ2-3; a weak D match, TRBD1 (6 bases). DNA for the CDR3: TGTGCCAGCAGCGGACAGCTAAAGCAGTATTTT. Translated: CASSGQLKQYF.